The present TCR beta chain was sequenced within a study of OX40 agonist ivuxolimab in advanced cancers. This CDR3 has 13 amino acids. The germline V gene encodes CDR1 MDHEN and CDR2 SYDVKM. Trimming pared 2 bases from V and 5 bases from J, leaving 9 bases between. Some clones are missing from TCRdb's copy, which holds only in-frame ones; the method was immunoSEQ multiplex PCR. The data contain 50,000 to 65,000 clones, approximately 88% of them singletons. The chain carries TRBV28 and TRBJ1-2; a possible D gene is TRBD1 (6 bases). The clonotype was recovered from an adult with an advanced solid tumor such as melanoma, head and neck, liver or kidney cancer. The sequencing used CD4+ or CD8+ T cells sorted from blood, collected in a trial of the OX40 agonist ivuxolimab. The CDR3 sequence: CASSLIQGYGYTF. DNA for the CDR3: TGTGCCAGCAGTTTAATACAGGGTTATGGCTACACCTTC.